This TCR beta chain stems from a study of OX40 agonist ivuxolimab in advanced cancers. Whole-study findings and limits: Researchers report that CD8+ T cells had, on average, more expanded clones than CD4+.

In regard to this clone: Its target is unknown.

Sequencing used immunoSEQ multiplex PCR; TCRdb keeps in-frame clones, though not all of them. The sample has roughly 53,000 clones, roughly 89% seen once. Enrollment shut out patients with autoimmune disease history or systemic immunosuppression. This CDR3 has 15 residues. V was clipped by 2 bases and J by 5 bases; unmatched bases: 6. The V gene's germline CDR1 is SNHLY and CDR2 FYNNEI. The rearrangement links TRBV2 to TRBJ2-1; 7 bases fit TRBD2. The material sequenced was CD4+ or CD8+ T cells sorted from blood, taken in a trial of the OX40 agonist ivuxolimab. This sequence originates from an adult with an advanced solid tumor such as melanoma, head and neck, liver or kidney cancer. The CDR3 reads CASSEREGLNNEQFF. The CDR3 DNA is TGTGCCAGCAGTGAAAGGGAGGGCCTAAACAATGAGCAGTTCTTC.